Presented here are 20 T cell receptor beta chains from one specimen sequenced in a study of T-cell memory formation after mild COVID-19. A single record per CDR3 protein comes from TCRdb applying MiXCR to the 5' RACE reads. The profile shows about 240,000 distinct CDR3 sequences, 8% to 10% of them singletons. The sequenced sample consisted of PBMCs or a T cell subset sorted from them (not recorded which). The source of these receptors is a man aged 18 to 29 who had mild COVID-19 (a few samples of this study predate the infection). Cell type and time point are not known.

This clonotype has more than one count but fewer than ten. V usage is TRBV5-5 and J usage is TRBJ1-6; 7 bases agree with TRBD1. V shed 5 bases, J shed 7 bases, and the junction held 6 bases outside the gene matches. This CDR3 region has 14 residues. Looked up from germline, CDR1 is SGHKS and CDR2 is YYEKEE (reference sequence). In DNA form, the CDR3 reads TGTGCCAGCAGACACGGACAGGAGAATTCACCCCTCCACTTT. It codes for CASRHGQENSPLHF.

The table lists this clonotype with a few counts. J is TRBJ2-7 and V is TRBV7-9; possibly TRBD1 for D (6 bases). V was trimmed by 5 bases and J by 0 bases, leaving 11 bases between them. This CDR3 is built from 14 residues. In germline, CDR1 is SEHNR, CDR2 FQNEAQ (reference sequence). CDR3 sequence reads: CASSPRQASYEQYF. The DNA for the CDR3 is TGTGCCAGCAGCCCGAGACAGGCCTCCTACGAGCAGTACTTC.

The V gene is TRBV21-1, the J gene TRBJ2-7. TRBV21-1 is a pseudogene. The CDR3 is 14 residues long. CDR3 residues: CASSKGFDSYEQYV. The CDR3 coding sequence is TGTGCCAGCAGCAAGGGGTTCGACTCCTACGAGCAGTACGTC.

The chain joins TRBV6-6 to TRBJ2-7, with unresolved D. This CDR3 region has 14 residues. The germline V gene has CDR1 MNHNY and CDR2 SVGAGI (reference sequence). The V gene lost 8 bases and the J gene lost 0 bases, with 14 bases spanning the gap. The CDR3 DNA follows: TGTGCCAGCGACTCCGGCTTCGGCTCCTACGAGCAGTACTTC. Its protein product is CASDSGFGSYEQYF.

The CDR3 DNA sequence: TGTGCCAGCAGTCTTACAGGGACAGCTATTGAAGCTTTCTTT. Its translation: CASSLTGTAIEAFF. The rearrangement links TRBV7-2 to TRBJ1-1; 7 bases agree with TRBD1. The V and J ends lost 6 bases and 7 bases, in that order; junction bases with no gene match: 11. Germline-derived CDR1 and CDR2 are SGHTA and FQGNSA. The CDR3 sequence is 14 residues long.

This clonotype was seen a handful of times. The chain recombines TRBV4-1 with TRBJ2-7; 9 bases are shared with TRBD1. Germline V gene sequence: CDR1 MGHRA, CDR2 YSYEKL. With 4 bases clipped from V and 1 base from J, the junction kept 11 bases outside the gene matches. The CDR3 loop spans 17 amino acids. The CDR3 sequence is CASSLRWDREGSYEQYV. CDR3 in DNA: TGCGCCAGCAGCCTACGTTGGGACAGGGAGGGTTCCTACGAGCAGTACGTC.

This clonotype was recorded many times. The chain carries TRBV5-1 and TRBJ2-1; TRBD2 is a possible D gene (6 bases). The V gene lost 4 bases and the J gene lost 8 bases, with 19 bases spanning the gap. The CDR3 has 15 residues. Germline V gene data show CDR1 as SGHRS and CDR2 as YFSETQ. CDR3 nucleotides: TGCGCCAGCAGCCCAGGGTGGTCGGGGGAGGATGAGCAGTTCTTC. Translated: CASSPGWSGEDEQFF.

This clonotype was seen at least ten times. CDR3 sequence reads: CAIFGGTGIAGELFF. The CDR3 DNA is TGTGCCATCTTCGGAGGGACAGGGATCGCCGGGGAGCTGTTTTTT. This sequence joins TRBV10-3 and TRBJ2-2; 9 bases map to TRBD1. The CDR3 runs 15 residues. J lost 6 bases, V lost 8 bases, and 10 bases had no gene match. CDR1 is ENHRY, CDR2 SYGVKD, per germline.

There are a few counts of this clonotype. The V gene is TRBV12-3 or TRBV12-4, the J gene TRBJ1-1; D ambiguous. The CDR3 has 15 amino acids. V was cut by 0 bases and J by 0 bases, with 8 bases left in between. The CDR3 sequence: CASSLARLMNTEAFF. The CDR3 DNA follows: TGTGCCAGCAGTTTAGCCCGTTTAATGAACACTGAAGCTTTCTTT.

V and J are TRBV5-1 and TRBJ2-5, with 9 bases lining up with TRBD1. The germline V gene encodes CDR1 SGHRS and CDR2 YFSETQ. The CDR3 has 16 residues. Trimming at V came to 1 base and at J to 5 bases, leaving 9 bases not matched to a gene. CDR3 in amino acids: CASSLTGGPPGETQYF. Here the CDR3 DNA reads TGCGCCAGCAGCTTGACAGGGGGCCCGCCGGGGGAGACCCAGTACTTC.

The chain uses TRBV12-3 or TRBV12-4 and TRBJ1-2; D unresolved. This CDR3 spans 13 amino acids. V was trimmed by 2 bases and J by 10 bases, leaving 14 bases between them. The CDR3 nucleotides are TGTGCCAGCAGTTTAAATTCACAGAAATTCTACACCTTC. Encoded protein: CASSLNSQKFYTF.

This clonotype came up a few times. Written as DNA, the CDR3 is TGTGCCAGCAGGGACTGGGGGGGGAATGGCTACACCTTC. This encodes CASRDWGGNGYTF. This rearrangement joins TRBV2 to TRBJ1-2; D possibly corresponds to TRBD1 (5 bases). The CDR3 loop spans 13 amino acids. Looked up from germline, CDR1 is SNHLY and CDR2 is FYNNEI. Trimming stripped 6 bases from V and 6 bases from J, with 14 bases between.

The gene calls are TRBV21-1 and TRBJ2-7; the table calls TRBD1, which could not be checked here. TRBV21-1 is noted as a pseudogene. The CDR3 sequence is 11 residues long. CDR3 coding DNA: TGTGCCAGCCCCGGGACCCGGGAGCAGTACTTC. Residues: CASPGTREQYF.

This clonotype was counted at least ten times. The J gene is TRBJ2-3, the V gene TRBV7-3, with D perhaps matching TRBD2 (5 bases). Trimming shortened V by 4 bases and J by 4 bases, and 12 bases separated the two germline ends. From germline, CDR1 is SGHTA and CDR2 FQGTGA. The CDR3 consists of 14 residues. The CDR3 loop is CASSSAGGADTQYF. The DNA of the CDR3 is TGTGCCAGCAGCTCCGCGGGCGGCGCAGATACGCAGTATTTT.

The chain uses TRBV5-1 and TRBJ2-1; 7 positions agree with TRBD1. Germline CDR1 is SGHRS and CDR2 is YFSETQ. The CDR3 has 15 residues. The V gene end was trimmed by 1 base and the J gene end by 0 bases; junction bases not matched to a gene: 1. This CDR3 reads CASSLTGDSYNEQFF. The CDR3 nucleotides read TGCGCCAGCAGCTTGACAGGGGACTCCTACAATGAGCAGTTCTTC.

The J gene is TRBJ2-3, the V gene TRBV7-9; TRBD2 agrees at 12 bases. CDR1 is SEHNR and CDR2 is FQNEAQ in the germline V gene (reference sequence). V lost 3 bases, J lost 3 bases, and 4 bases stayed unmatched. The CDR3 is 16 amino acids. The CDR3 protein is CASSLTSGRPTDTQYF. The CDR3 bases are TGTGCCAGCAGCTTGACTAGCGGGAGACCGACAGATACGCAGTATTTT. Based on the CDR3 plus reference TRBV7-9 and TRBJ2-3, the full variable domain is DTGVSQNPRHKITKRGQNVTFRCDPISEHNRLYWYRQTLGQGPEFLTYFQNEAQLEKSRLLSDRFSAERPKGSFSTLEIQRTEQGDSAMYLCASSLTSGRPTDTQYFGPGTRLTVL.

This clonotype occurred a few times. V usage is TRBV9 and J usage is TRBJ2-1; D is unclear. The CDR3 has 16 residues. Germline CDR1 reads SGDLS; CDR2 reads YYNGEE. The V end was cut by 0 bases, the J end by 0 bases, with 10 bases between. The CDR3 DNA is TGTGCCAGCAGCGTAGTAAAGCCTAGCTCCTACAATGAGCAGTTCTTC. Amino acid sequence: CASSVVKPSSYNEQFF.

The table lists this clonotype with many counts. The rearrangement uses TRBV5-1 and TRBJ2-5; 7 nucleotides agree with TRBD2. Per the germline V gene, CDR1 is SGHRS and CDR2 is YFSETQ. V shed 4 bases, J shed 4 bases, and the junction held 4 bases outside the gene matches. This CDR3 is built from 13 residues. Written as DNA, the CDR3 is TGCGCCAGCAGCACGGGGGGTGGAGAGACCCAGTACTTC. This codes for CASSTGGGETQYF.

The CDR3 sequence: CAIRDSTSTDTQYF. DNA of the CDR3: TGTGCCATCAGGGACAGCACTAGCACAGATACGCAGTATTTT. The V gene is TRBV10-3, the J gene TRBJ2-3; the D gene is possibly TRBD1 (6 bases). The germline V and J ends were trimmed by 6 bases and 0 bases, with 10 bases remaining between them. The CDR3 runs 14 residues. Germline values: CDR1 ENHRY, CDR2 SYGVKD.

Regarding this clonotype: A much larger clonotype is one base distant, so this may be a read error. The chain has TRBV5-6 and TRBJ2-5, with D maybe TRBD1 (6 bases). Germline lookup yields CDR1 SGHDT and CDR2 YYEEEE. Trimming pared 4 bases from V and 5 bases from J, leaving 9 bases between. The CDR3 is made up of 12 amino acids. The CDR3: CASSLGHETQYF. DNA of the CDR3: TGTGCCAGCAGCCTGGGACACGAGACCCAGTACTTC.